The clone carrying this T cell receptor (beta chain) was counted at least ten times. Amplification of TCR beta CDR3 regions used RNA as the template. First-round RT-PCR with HTBI primers amplified the TCR CDR3 region. Each CDR3 protein is one row after TCRdb ran MiXCR on the multiplex PCR reads. This sample has 210,000 or so distinct CDR3 sequences, with 17% found just once. These data come from a study of T cells in Graves' hyperthyroidism and ophthalmopathy. This receptor was taken from a man aged 45-65 years with Graves' hyperthyroidism. Source material: blood.

CDR3 sequence (DNA): TGTGCCACCAGTGATCCTTCGCCCGGGACTAGCGGCTACAATGAGCAGTTCTTC. Residues: CATSDPSPGTSGYNEQFF. V gene TRBV24-1 combines with J gene TRBJ2-1, with 11 nucleotides matching TRBD2. This CDR3 has 18 amino acids. With V trimmed by 3 bases and J by 3 bases, 9 bases remained unmatched. CDR1 and CDR2 (germline): KGHDR, SFDVKD.